The source of this T cell receptor (beta chain) is a study of T cell changes during pregnancy in multiple sclerosis. This clone occurred once. Trimming cost V 0 bases and J 2 bases, with 7 bases left between them. This CDR3 spans 14 amino acids. TCRdb keeps only in-frame clones here, not all; method: immunoSEQ multiplex PCR. Of around 36,000 clones in the sample, 90% were seen once. The sequencing used CD4+ T cells from peripheral blood mononuclear cells, collected in the third trimester of pregnancy. The V call is TRBV23-1, the J call TRBJ1-2; unclear D gene. TRBV23-1 is known as an ORF, though its function is uncertain. The receptor was isolated from a female donor with multiple sclerosis, enrolled in a pregnancy study. In DNA form, the CDR3 reads TGCGCCAGCAGTCAATCGCCGGGGAACTATGGCTACACCTTC. Amino acid sequence: CASSQSPGNYGYTF.